One and the same sample provided the 9 T cell receptor beta chains below, sequenced in a study of T cell clonality in common variable immunodeficiency. TCRdb keeps only in-frame clones here, not all; method: immunoSEQ multiplex PCR. In total the sample includes approximately 51,000 clones, none of them seen once. Sequencing was carried out using peripheral blood mononuclear cells. The receptor source for this set is a person aged 18 to 69 in good health.

In this sample, this clone turned up many times. The read ends 3 residues before the CDR3 terminus; that terminus is restored from the germline J gene. The chain carries TRBV5-6 and TRBJ2-7, with 9 nucleotides matching TRBD1. CDR1 SGHDT and CDR2 YYEEEE come from the germline V gene. The CDR3 runs 15 residues. After removal of 5 bases from V and 2 bases from J, the junction contained 8 bases not matched to a gene. The CDR3 protein is CASSDPGTGTYEQYF. The covered CDR3 bases are TGTGCCAGCAGTGACCCCGGGACAGGGACCTACGAG.

This clone was seen at least ten times. CDR3 sequence: CASSDDGAGNYGYTF. The sequenced part of the CDR3 DNA is TGTGCCAGCAGTGATGACGGAGCGGGGAACTATGGC. This sequence joins TRBV2 and TRBJ1-2, with D unclear. The CDR3 extends 3 residues past the end of the read, so its final part is completed from the germline J gene. Germline CDR1 is SNHLY and CDR2 is FYNNEI. This CDR3 contains 15 residues. V was clipped by 3 bases and J by 2 bases, with 13 bases between them.

In its sample, this clone was seen many times. The CDR3 end is not reached by the read, which stops 3 residues before it; the germline J gene fills it in. J is TRBJ2-4 and V is TRBV5-1; 9 bases match TRBD1. The J segment lost 1 base and the V segment lost 1 base, leaving 3 bases of the junction unmatched. Germline CDR1 and CDR2: SGHRS and YFSETQ. This CDR3 region has 16 residues. CDR3 DNA (partial): TGCGCCAGCAGCTTGACAGGGGGCGATGCCAAAAACATT. Translating it yields CASSLTGGDAKNI. In full, the CDR3 reads CASSLTGGDAKNIQYF. The variable domain in full, with the rest retrieved from reference TRBV5-1 and TRBJ2-4, is KAGVTQTPRYLIKTRGQQVTLSCSPISGHRSVSWYQQTPGQGLQFLFEYFSETQRNKGNFPGRFSGRQFSNSRSEMNVSTLELGDSALYLCASSLTGGDAKNIQYFGAGTRLSVL.

This clone was detected ten times or more. Read data end 3 residues before the CDR3 end; the end is taken from the germline J gene. The V gene is TRBV20-1, the J gene TRBJ2-7, with 7 bases aligning to TRBD1. CDR3 length equals 13 residues. Germline V CDR1 and CDR2: DFQATT, SNEGSKA (reference sequence). With 4 bases clipped from V and 6 bases from J, the junction kept 9 bases outside the gene matches. CDR3 DNA (partial): TGCAGTGCTAACCGGGACAGTCCCTTCGAG. It specifies CSANRDSPFE. The entire CDR3 protein is CSANRDSPFEQYF.

This clone was seen at least ten times. The missing CDR3 end, 3 residues past where the read stops, is filled in from the germline J gene. The V call is TRBV6-2 or TRBV6-3, the J call TRBJ1-5; D unclear. Germline CDR1 reads MNHEY; CDR2 reads SVGEGT. The CDR3 sequence is 14 residues long. The germline V and J ends were trimmed by 4 bases and 0 bases, with 7 bases remaining between them. CDR3 bases read: TGTGCCAGCAGTTCCGGTTATAGCAATCAGCCC. It encodes CASSSGYSNQP. The full CDR3 sequence reads CASSSGYSNQPQHF.

This clone was detected many times. From the germline J gene comes the end of the CDR3, since the read stops 3 residues before it. The genes are TRBV5-1 and TRBJ2-3; the D gene is possibly TRBD2 (6 bases). CDR3 length: 15 residues. Looked up from germline, CDR1 is SGHRS and CDR2 is YFSETQ. CDR3 sequence reads: CASSLVSGGEQTQYF. The part of the CDR3 DNA that was read is TGCGCCAGCAGCTTGGTTTCAGGAGGGGAACAGACG.

This clone was counted many times. With the read ending 3 residues before the CDR3 end, the germline J gene is used to fill in that end. This chain joins TRBV20-1 and TRBJ1-2, with TRBD1 identical over 8 bases. The CDR3 contains 16 residues. Germline CDR1 and CDR2: DFQATT and SNEGSKA (reference sequence). V was clipped by 5 bases and J by 3 bases; unmatched bases: 14. CDR3 amino acids: CSALRGQGLLDYGYTF. The CDR3 bases that were read are TGCAGTGCTCTCCGAGGACAGGGCCTTCTCGACTATGGC.

This clone was counted ten times or more. The missing CDR3 end, 3 residues past where the read stops, is filled in from the germline J gene. The chain recombines TRBV12-5 with TRBJ2-3, with 8 bases fitting TRBD1. This CDR3 region has 17 residues. The germline V gene has CDR1 LGHNT and CDR2 FRNRAP. The V gene end was trimmed by 4 bases and the J gene end by 1 base; junction bases not matched to a gene: 10. This chain's CDR3 is CASGSLKTGVGTDTQYF. The covered CDR3 bases are TGTGCTAGTGGTTCGCTGAAGACAGGGGTTGGCACAGATACG.

This clone was seen repeatedly, ten times or more. Sequencing ends 3 residues short of the CDR3 end; the germline J gene provides the rest. The genes are TRBV6-2 or TRBV6-3 and TRBJ1-1; D might be TRBD1 (5 bases). The ends were cut back, 0 bases at V and 0 bases at J, with 11 bases in the middle. The CDR3 is 16 amino acids. CDR1 and CDR2 (germline): MNHEY, SVGEGT. Incomplete CDR3 DNA: TGTGCCAGCAGTTACTCACCGGGGGACCTGAACACTGAA. It yields the protein CASSYSPGDLNTE. The full CDR3 protein reads CASSYSPGDLNTEAFF.